A selection of T cell receptor beta chains follows, all from one sample in a study of response to subunit inactivated influenza vaccine. TCRdb re-derived calls from the RT-PCR reads in MiXCR, one entry per CDR3 protein. This table holds roughly 170,000 distinct CDR3 sequences, about a tenth found once. The sequencing used non-naive T cells sorted from PBMCs, collected on the day of vaccination. The receptors come from a man aged 50 or older who received an inactivated influenza vaccine. The CDR3 runs from the conserved cysteine through the conserved F or W. The order of the fields is V gene, D gene, J gene, clone size, CDR3 DNA, CDR3 protein. A D gene is named only where the DNA matches it firmly. Clone sizes are given selectively: once, few, many, or a class where the clone is expanded.

>TRBV12-3/TRBV12-4|-|TRBJ2-1|many
TGTGCCAGCAGTTCGGGTGGGCCTGAGCAGTTCTTC
CASSSGGPEQFF
>TRBV3-1|-|TRBJ1-1|-
TGTGCCAGCAGCCAAGGGTGGAGGACTGAAGCTTTCTTT
CASSQGWRTEAFF
>TRBV20-1|TRBD2|TRBJ2-3|-
TGCAGTGCTGGGGGGGGACTAGCGTATAGCACAGATACGCAGTATTTT
CSAGGGLAYSTDTQYF
>TRBV29-1|-|TRBJ2-7|many
TGCAGCGCCGGACACACCTACGAGCAGTACTTC
CSAGHTYEQYF
>TRBV28|-|TRBJ1-5|many
TGTGCCAGCAGACCTCAGGGTAGTCAGCCCCAGCATTTT
CASRPQGSQPQHF
>TRBV6-5|-|TRBJ2-3|-
TGTGCCAGCAGTTACCTGGGGGCCACAGATACGCAGTATTTT
CASSYLGATDTQYF
>TRBV11-2|TRBD1|TRBJ1-2|many
TGTGCCAGCAGCCACGACAGGGGAAGTTATGGCTACACCTTC
CASSHDRGSYGYTF
>TRBV12-3/TRBV12-4|-|TRBJ2-1|few
TGTGCGACGGGCCTCTCCTACAATGAGCAGTTCTTC
CATGLSYNEQFF
>TRBV5-1|TRBD1|TRBJ1-2|few
TGCGCCAGCAGACCTGGACAGGGTAAAGGGTATGGCTACACCTTC
CASRPGQGKGYGYTF
>TRBV2|-|TRBJ2-1|few
TGTGCCAGCAGGGCCCCCGGAGGGGGCTACAATGAGCAGTTCTTC
CASRAPGGGYNEQFF
>TRBV4-2|-|TRBJ2-7|few
TGTGCCAGCAGCCATCGAGAGCAAGACGAGCAGTACTTC
CASSHREQDEQYF
>TRBV27|TRBD1|TRBJ1-1|many
TGTGCCAGCAGTTCCCCATCCCTCGGACAGGGCGGAAAGGAAGCTTTCTTT
CASSSPSLGQGGKEAFF
>TRBV11-2|TRBD2|TRBJ2-1|few
TGTGCCAGCAGCTTAGTCCCCCTAGCGGGGTCCTACAATGAGCAGTTCTTC
CASSLVPLAGSYNEQFF
>TRBV3-1|-|TRBJ2-4|once
TGTGCCAGCTGCCAAACGGATATTCAGTACTTC
CASCQTDIQYF
>TRBV6-1|-|TRBJ1-5|many
TGTGCCAGTCTCGGGGGGATGGGTCAGCCCCAGCATTTT
CASLGGMGQPQHF
>TRBV27|-|TRBJ2-3|many
TGTGCCAGCAGTTTTGGGGCAGAGGATACGCAGTATTTT
CASSFGAEDTQYF